There are many counts of the clone carrying this TCR beta chain. Its antigen is not identified. The germline V gene has CDR1 DFQATT and CDR2 SNEGSKA (reference sequence). The CDR3 spans 13 residues. Trimming left V 5 bases short and J 1 base short, with 11 bases between. The data originate from a study of identical twins. TCRdb reanalysed the 5' RACE reads using MiXCR and keeps one entry per CDR3 protein. Of a few hundred thousand distinct CDR3 sequences listed, about 8% were seen once; the top ten hold 3%. Study-wide points: Abundant beta clonotypes from cord blood bore fewer insertions; memory repertoires lacked this pattern.

These same data were also listed under a study on yellow fever vaccine responses in identical twins.

Sequencing was done on a sample of CD8+ T cells sorted from blood. The clonotype originates from a woman aged 18-29 years in good health. The gene calls are TRBV20-1 and TRBJ1-1; D gene unclear. CDR3 loop: CSADAIENTEAFF. CDR3 coding DNA: TGCAGTGCTGATGCAATCGAGAACACTGAAGCTTTCTTT.